The 3 T cell receptor beta chains in this list originate from one sample, sequenced in a study of blood T cells in healthy people across ages. Then a second PCR, running about 7 to 11 cycles, was carried out with a sample-barcoded 5' primer and a J-beta primer mix. One entry per CDR3 protein, called by TCRdb with MiXCR from the 5' RACE reads. The sample shows 1.5 million to 2 million distinct CDR3 sequences, under 30% of them seen only once. Sequenced sample: blood. Receptor source: a woman aged 25 to 39 in good health.

This clonotype was detected only a few times. CDR3: CSAMSTDTQYF. Written as DNA, the CDR3 is TGCAGTGCGATGAGCACAGATACGCAGTATTTT. V is TRBV20-1 and J is TRBJ2-3; unclear D gene. The CDR3 consists of 11 residues. Germline V gene lookup returns CDR1 DFQATT and CDR2 SNEGSKA (reference sequence). V was shortened by 6 bases and J by 0 bases, with 4 bases between the two germline ends.

This clonotype was found a few times. The chain recombines TRBV18 with TRBJ2-7; perhaps TRBD2 as D (6 bases). Germline-derived CDR1 and CDR2 are KGHSH and LQKENI. The CDR3 has 13 amino acids. Trimming removed 1 base from V and 5 bases from J, with 9 bases in between. The CDR3 nucleotides read TGTGCCAGCTCACCACTTCAGCGGGACGAGCAGTACTTC. Protein sequence: CASSPLQRDEQYF.

V usage is TRBV29-1 and J usage is TRBJ2-3; D gene uncertain. The CDR3 length is 15 residues. The germline V gene encodes CDR1 SQVTM and CDR2 ANQGSEA. Deletions cut 1 base from V and 1 base from J, with 12 bases between. The CDR3 region has the DNA TGCAGCGTTGAAGCGGGTGTAGGTGGCACAGATACGCAGTATTTT. Amino acids: CSVEAGVGGTDTQYF.